These T cell receptor beta chains were read from a single sample in a study of T cells in Graves' hyperthyroidism and ophthalmopathy. TCRdb passed the multiplex PCR reads through MiXCR, listing each CDR3 protein once. This table holds fewer than 850,000 distinct CDR3 sequences, roughly 17% found once. The sequenced material came from blood. The source is a man aged 50 to 59 with Graves' hyperthyroidism. The CDR3 runs from the conserved cysteine through the conserved F or W. The order of the fields is clone size, V gene, J gene, D gene, CDR3 DNA, CDR3 protein. The D gene is left open where the match is weak. The size entry is marked missing in some rows and otherwise reads once, few, many or a size class.

abundance: many; v_gene: TRBV11-2; j_gene: TRBJ1-2; d_gene: .; CDR3nt: TGTGCCAGCAGCCGTGTAGGGGAAGAGAACTATGGCTACACCTTC; CDR3aa: CASSRVGEENYGYTF
abundance: many; v_gene: TRBV7-8; j_gene: TRBJ2-3; d_gene: .; CDR3nt: TGTGCCAGCGAAAGGGGGAACACAGATACGCAGTATTTT; CDR3aa: CASERGNTDTQYF
abundance: many; v_gene: TRBV27; j_gene: TRBJ2-7; d_gene: .; CDR3nt: TGTGCCAGCAGTTTATCGGGGGACCTACGATTCTCCTACGAGCAGTACTTC; CDR3aa: CASSLSGDLRFSYEQYF
abundance: few; v_gene: TRBV20-1; j_gene: TRBJ2-7; d_gene: .; CDR3nt: TGCAGTGCTAGAGACCCGAAGTCCTACGAGCAGTACTTC; CDR3aa: CSARDPKSYEQYF
abundance: few; v_gene: TRBV7-6; j_gene: TRBJ2-5; d_gene: TRBD2; CDR3nt: TGTGCCAGCAGCTCGACTAGCCCCCGTAGCGGGGAGACCCAGTACTTC; CDR3aa: CASSSTSPRSGETQYF
abundance: few; v_gene: TRBV6-1; j_gene: TRBJ1-1; d_gene: .; CDR3nt: TGTGCCAGCAATGAAGGACAGCGGTACACTGAAGCTTTCTTT; CDR3aa: CASNEGQRYTEAFF
abundance: many; v_gene: TRBV28; j_gene: TRBJ2-5; d_gene: TRBD1; CDR3nt: TGTGCCAGCAGTTCCCCTCAGGACAGGGAGACCCAGTACTTC; CDR3aa: CASSSPQDRETQYF
abundance: .; v_gene: TRBV4-1; j_gene: TRBJ2-1; d_gene: TRBD2; CDR3nt: TGCGCCAGCAGCCAAATAGCGGGAGGGAGAAACAATGAGCAGTTCTTC; CDR3aa: CASSQIAGGRNNEQFF
abundance: few; v_gene: TRBV6-1; j_gene: TRBJ1-4; d_gene: TRBD1; CDR3nt: TGTGCCAGCAGCAAAACAGGGGGAACTAATGAAAAACTGTTTTTT; CDR3aa: CASSKTGGTNEKLFF
abundance: many; v_gene: TRBV20-1; j_gene: TRBJ2-4; d_gene: .; CDR3nt: TGCAGTGCTACCCCCCCGGGCCTAGCCAAAAACATTCAGTACTTC; CDR3aa: CSATPPGLAKNIQYF
abundance: few; v_gene: TRBV7-3; j_gene: TRBJ2-6; d_gene: TRBD1; CDR3nt: TGTGCCAGCAGCTTCAAGACAGGGGCCGGGGCCAACGTCCTGACTTTC; CDR3aa: CASSFKTGAGANVLTF